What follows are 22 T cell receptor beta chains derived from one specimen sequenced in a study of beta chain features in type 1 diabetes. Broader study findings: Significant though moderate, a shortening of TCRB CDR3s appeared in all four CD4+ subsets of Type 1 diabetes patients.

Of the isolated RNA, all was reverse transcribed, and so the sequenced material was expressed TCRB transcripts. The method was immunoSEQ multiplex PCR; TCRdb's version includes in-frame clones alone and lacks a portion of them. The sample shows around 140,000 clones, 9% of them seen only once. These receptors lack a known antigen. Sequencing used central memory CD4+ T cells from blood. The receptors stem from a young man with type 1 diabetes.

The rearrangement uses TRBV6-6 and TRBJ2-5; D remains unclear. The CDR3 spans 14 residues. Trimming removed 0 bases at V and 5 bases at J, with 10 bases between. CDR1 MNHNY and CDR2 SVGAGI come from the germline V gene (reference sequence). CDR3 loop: CASSYSLDSETQYF. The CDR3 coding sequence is TGTGCCAGCAGTTACTCGCTAGATTCCGAGACCCAGTACTTC.

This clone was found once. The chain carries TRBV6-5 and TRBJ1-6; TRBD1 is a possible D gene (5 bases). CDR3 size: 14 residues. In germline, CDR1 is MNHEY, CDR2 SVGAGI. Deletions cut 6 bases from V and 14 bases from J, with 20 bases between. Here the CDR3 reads CASSPTGSLLTLHF. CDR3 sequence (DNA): TGTGCCAGCAGCCCAACAGGTAGTCTCCTCACCCTCCACTTT.

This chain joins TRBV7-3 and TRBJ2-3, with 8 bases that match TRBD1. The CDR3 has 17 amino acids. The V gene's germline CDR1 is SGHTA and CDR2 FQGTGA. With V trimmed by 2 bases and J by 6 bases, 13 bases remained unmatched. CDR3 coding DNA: TGTGCCAGCAGCTTATTAGGGGCGGGGACAGGCGCGGATACGCAGTATTTT. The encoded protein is CASSLLGAGTGADTQYF.

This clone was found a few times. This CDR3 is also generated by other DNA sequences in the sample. CDR3 loop: CASSSSGGAYNEQFF. The CDR3 DNA follows: TGTGCCAGCAGCTCTAGCGGGGGGGCTTACAATGAGCAGTTCTTC. This rearrangement joins TRBV5-4 to TRBJ2-1, with 12 bases lining up with TRBD2. Per the germline V gene, CDR1 is SGHNT and CDR2 is YYREEE (reference sequence). There are 15 residues in the CDR3. The ends lost 3 bases at V and 4 bases at J; junction bases unmatched: 2.

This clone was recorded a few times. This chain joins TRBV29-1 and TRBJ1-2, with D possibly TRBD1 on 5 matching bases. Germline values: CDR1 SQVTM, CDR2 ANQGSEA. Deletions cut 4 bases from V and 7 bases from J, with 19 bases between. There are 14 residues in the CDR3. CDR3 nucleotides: TGCAGCGTTGGAAGGGGCGATCGAAAGTCTGGCTACACCTTC. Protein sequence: CSVGRGDRKSGYTF.

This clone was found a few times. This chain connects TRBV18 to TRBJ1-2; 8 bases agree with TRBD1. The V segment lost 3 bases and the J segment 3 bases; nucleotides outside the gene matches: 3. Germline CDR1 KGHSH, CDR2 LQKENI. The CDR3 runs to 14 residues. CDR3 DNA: TGTGCCAGCTCACCTGGGACAGGAGACTATGGCTACACCTTC. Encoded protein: CASSPGTGDYGYTF.

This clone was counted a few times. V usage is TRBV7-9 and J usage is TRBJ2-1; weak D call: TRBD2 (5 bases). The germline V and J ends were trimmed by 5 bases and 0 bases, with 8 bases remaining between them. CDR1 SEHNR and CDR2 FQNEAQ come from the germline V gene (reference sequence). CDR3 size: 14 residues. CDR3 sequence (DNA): TGTGCCAGCAGCCCCGGGGTCTCCTACAATGAGCAGTTCTTC. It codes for CASSPGVSYNEQFF.

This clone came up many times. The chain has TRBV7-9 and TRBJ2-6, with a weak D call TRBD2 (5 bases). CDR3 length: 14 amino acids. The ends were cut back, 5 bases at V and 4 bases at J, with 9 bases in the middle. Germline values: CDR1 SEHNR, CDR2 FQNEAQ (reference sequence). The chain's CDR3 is CASSPRGGANVLTF. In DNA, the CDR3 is TGTGCCAGCAGCCCCCGCGGGGGGGCCAACGTCCTGACTTTC.

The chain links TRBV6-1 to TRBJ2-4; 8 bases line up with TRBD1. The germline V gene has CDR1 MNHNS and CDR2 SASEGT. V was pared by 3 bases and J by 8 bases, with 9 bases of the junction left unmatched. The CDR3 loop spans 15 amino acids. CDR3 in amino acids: CASSDSTGELDIQYF. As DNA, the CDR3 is TGTGCCAGCAGTGATTCGACAGGGGAGCTCGACATTCAGTACTTC.

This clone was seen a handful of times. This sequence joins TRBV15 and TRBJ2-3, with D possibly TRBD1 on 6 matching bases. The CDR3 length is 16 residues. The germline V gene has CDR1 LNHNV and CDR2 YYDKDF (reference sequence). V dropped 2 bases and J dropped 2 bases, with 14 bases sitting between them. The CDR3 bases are TGTGCCACCAGCAGACCAGGACAGTTTAACACAGATACGCAGTATTTT. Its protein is CATSRPGQFNTDTQYF.

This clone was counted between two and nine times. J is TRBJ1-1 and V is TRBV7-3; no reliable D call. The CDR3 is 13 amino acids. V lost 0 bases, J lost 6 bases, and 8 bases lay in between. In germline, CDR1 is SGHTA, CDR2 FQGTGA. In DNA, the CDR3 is TGTGCCAGCAGCTTAACAGGGAGGTCTGAAGCTTTCTTT. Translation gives CASSLTGRSEAFF.

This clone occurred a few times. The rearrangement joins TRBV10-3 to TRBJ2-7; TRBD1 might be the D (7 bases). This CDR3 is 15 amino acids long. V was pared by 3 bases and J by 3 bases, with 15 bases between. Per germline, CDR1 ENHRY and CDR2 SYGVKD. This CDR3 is CAISETPGGNYEQYF. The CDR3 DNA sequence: TGTGCCATCAGTGAAACGCCAGGGGGGAACTACGAGCAGTACTTC.

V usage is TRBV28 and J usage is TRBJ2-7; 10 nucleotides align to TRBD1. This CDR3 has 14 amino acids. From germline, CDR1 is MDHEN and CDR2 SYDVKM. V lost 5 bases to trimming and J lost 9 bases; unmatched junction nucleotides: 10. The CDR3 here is CASSLPGQGQGQYF. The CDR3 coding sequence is TGTGCCAGCAGTCTACCGGGACAGGGGCAAGGGCAGTACTTC.

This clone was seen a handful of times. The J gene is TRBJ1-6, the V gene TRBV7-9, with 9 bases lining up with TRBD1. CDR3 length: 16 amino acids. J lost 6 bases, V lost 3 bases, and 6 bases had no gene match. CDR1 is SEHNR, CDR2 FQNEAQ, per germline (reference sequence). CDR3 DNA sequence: TGTGCCAGCAGCTTGCGGACAGGGGCGGGTAATTCACCCCTCCACTTT. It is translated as CASSLRTGAGNSPLHF.

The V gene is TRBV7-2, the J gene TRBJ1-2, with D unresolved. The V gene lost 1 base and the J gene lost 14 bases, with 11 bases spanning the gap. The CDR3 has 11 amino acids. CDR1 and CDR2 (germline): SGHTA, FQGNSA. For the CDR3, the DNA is TGTGCCAGCAGCTTAGATGCGGGTAGGACCTTC. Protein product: CASSLDAGRTF.

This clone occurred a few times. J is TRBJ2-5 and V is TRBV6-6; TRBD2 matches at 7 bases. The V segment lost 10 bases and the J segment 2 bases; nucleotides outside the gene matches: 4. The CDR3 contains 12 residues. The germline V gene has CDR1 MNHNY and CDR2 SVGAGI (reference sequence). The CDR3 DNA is TGTGCCATGGGGGGGGGACAAGAGACCCAGTACTTC. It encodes CAMGGGQETQYF.

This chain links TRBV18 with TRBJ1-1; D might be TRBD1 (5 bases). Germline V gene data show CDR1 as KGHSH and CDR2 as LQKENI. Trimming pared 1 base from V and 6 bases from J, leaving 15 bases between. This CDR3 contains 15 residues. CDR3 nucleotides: TGTGCCAGCTCACCACAGGGGCTGCCTCAGTCTGAAGCTTTCTTT. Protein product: CASSPQGLPQSEAFF. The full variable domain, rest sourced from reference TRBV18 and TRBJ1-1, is NAGVMQNPRHLVRRRGQEARLRCSPMKGHSHVYWYRQLPEEGLKFMVYLQKENIIDESGMPKERFSAEFPKEGPSILRIQQVVRGDSAAYFCASSPQGLPQSEAFFGQGTRLTVV.

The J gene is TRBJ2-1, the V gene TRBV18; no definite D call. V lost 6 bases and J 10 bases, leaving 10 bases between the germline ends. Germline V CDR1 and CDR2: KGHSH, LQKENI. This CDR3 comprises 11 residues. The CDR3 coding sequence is TGTGCCAGCTCGTCCCCCGAGGAGCAGTTCTTC. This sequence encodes CASSSPEEQFF.

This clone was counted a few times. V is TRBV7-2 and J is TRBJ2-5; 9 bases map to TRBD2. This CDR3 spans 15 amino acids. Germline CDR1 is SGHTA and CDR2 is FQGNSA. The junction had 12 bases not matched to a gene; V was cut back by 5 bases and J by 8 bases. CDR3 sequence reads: CASSLSGGSGGTQYF. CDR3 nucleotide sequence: TGTGCCAGCAGCCTTAGCGGGGGCTCCGGGGGTACCCAGTACTTC.

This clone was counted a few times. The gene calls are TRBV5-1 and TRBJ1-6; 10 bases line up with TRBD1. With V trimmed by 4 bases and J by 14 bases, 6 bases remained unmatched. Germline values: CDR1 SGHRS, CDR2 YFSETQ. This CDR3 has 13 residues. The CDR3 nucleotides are TGCGCCAGCAGCGGGGGACAGGGGACGGCCCTCCACTTT. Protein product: CASSGGQGTALHF.

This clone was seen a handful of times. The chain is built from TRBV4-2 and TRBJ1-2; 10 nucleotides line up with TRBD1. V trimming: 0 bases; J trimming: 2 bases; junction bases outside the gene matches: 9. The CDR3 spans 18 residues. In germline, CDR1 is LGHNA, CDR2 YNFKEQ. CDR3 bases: TGTGCCAGCAGCCAAGATCTAGGGACAGGGGCCCCCAACTATGGCTACACCTTC. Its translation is CASSQDLGTGAPNYGYTF.

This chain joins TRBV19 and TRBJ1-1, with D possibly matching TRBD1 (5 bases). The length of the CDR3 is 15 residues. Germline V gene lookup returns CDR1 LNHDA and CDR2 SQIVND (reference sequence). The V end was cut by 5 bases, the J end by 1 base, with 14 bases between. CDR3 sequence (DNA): TGTGCCAGTAGTGACGTTCGAAGGGGGAACACTGAAGCTTTCTTT. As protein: CASSDVRRGNTEAFF.